These T cell receptor beta chains were read from a single sample in a study of beta chain features in type 1 diabetes. TCRdb's table, derived via immunoSEQ multiplex PCR, lists solely in-frame clones and lacks some. The sample contains 680,000 or so clones, roughly an eighth of which appear only once. The specimen was naive CD4+ T cells from blood. The receptors shown here come from a man between 18 and 29 years old with type 1 diabetes. Both conserved end residues are trimmed from each CDR3. Rows give clone size only sometimes, using once, few, many, or a class for an expanded clone.

TRBV11-1 . ASSPRLVQETQY
TRBV6-1 few ASSPTREGTQY
TRBV7-8 . ASSSISGGSLYEQY
TRBV7-8 once ASSPTGLYPYEQY
TRBV7-3 few ASSFQGMTDTQY
TRBV18 few ASSPGTATGNEQF
TRBV30 . AWDRGLNTEAF
TRBV14 . ASSLFSRLGWENEQF
TRBV28 . ASITGTSGGYEQY
TRBV10-3 . AISETENTEAF
TRBV5-6 few ASSLMDEQF
TRBV7-9 once ASSLAGTGWYGYT
TRBV14 . ASSQRTGGYNSPLH
TRBV29-1 few SVGGEVGETQY
TRBV30 few AWRTGGEAF
TRBV30 . AWGLAGAEQF
TRBV19 . ASSILGQGRTQPQH
TRBV28 . ASSLGGGLGETQY
TRBV28 . ASSHRVGTGELF
TRBV9 . ASSPQIVDRAF
TRBV7-3 few ASSLVRTGLNEQF
TRBV2 few ASRGTSGGAYNEQF
TRBV29-1 . SAYKETQY
TRBV9 . ASSVGGHSNTYNEQF
TRBV18 few ASSQDRDEKLF
TRBV29-1 . SAHRVDNEKLF
TRBV9 . ASSVDGTALYTEAF
TRBV2 . ASSGQGAGSTDTQY
TRBV10-3 few AISTGQGAYEQY
TRBV20-1 . SARGVYEQY
TRBV4-1 few ASSQAEAATPGELF
TRBV6-5 . ASSYSIERVQF
TRBV12-5 . ASGLGQGREQY
TRBV4-1 few ASSQDRPENEKLF
TRBV5-4 few ASSLRAVRGDTQY